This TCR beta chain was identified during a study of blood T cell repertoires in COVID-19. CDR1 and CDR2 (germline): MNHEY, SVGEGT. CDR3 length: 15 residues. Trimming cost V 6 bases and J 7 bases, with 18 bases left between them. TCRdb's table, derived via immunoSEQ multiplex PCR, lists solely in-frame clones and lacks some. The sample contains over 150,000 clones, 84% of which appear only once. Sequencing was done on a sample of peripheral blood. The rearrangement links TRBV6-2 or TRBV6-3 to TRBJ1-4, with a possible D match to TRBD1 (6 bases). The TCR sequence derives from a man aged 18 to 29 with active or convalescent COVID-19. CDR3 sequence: CASSSTGQRGEKLFF. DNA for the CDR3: TGTGCCAGCAGCTCTACAGGGCAACGGGGTGAAAAACTGTTTTTT.